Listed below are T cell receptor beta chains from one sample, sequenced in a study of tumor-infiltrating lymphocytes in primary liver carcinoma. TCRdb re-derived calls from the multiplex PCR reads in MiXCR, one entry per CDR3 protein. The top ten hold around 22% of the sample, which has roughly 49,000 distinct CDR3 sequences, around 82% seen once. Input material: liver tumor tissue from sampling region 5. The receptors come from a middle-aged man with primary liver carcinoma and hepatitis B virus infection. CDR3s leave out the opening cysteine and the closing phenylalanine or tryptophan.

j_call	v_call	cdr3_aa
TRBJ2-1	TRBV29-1	SSLLADNEQF
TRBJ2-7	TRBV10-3	AINESLYEQY
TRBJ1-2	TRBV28	ASGLRGRGDYGYT
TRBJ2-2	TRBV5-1	ASNLETSGRKTGEPF
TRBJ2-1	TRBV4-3	ASSQDRSGMHNEQL
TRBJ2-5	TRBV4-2	ASSQDAGIGIQETQY
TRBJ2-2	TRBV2	ARGATVSNTGELF
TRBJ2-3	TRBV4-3	ASSQEARGRDTQY
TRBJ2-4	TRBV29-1	NVIHGRGNQY
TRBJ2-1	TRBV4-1	ASNQKSQNKEQF
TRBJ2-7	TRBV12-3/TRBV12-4	ASSPPGDSYEQY
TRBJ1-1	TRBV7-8	VSSLSVTGKIEAF
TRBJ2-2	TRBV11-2	ASSTDWDTGELF
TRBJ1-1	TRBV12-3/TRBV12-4	PSSSADRNTEAF
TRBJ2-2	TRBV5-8	ASSLEVVAVTTGELF
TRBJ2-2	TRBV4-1	ASSHAVAGELF
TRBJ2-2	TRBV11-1	VSSSWDTGELF
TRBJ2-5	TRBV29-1	SLQTCGSWAETQY
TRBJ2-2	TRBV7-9	ASQEGADTGELF
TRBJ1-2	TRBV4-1	ASGQEGYPSAARPTYGYT
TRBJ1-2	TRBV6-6	VSGPDRDFYGYT
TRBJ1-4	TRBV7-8	AGSLEAERGLF
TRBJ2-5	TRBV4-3	ASSQGDARSTLY
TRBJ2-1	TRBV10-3	AISQALDYNEQF
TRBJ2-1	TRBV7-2	ASSLVGGRTYNEQF
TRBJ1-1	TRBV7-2	ASSLGGGAPMNTEAF
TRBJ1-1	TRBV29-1	SVGTGLTEAF
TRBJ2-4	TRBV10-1	ASSTLAGRTKNAQY